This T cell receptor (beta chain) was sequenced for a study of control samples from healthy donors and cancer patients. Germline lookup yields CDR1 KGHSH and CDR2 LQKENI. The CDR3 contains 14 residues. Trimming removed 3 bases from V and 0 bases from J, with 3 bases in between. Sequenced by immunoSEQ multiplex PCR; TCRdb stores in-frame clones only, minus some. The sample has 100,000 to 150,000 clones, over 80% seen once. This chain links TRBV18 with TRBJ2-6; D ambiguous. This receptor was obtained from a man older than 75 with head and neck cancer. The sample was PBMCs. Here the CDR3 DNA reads TGTGCCAGCTCACCGCGCTCTGGGGCCAACGTCCTGACTTTC. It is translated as CASSPRSGANVLTF.